Following are 20 T cell receptor beta chains from one sample sequenced in a study of beta chain features in type 1 diabetes. Sequenced material consisted of expressed TCRB transcripts (all of the isolated RNA was reverse transcribed). Clones were read by immunoSEQ multiplex PCR, and TCRdb kept only the in-frame ones, dropping some. The repertoire includes around 160,000 clones, roughly 50% of them detected once, and around 0.39% sits in the top ten. The sequenced sample consisted of Tregs from blood. These receptors were taken from a man between 18 and 35 years old in good health.

This clone came up a few times. The chain recombines TRBV5-1 with TRBJ2-7; TRBD1 agrees at 10 bases. Per the germline V gene, CDR1 is SGHRS and CDR2 is YFSETQ. The CDR3 has 14 amino acids. With 0 bases clipped from V and 9 bases from J, the junction kept 6 bases outside the gene matches. CDR3 nucleotide sequence: TGCGCCAGCAGCTTGGGGGACAGGGGAAGAAGGCAGTACTTC. This sequence encodes CASSLGDRGRRQYF.

The chain employs TRBV18 and TRBJ2-1; 7 bases match TRBD2. After removal of 2 bases from V and 8 bases from J, the junction contained 6 bases not matched to a gene. In germline, CDR1 is KGHSH, CDR2 LQKENI. CDR3 length: 14 amino acids. The CDR3 DNA reads as TGTGCCAGCTCACCAAGAAGCGGGGTCGATGAGCAGTTCTTC. It yields the protein CASSPRSGVDEQFF.

The chain carries TRBV19 and TRBJ2-1; 13 bases fit TRBD2. CDR1 is LNHDA and CDR2 is SQIVND in the germline V gene (reference sequence). Trimming at V came to 3 bases and at J to 1 base, leaving 6 bases not matched to a gene. The CDR3 runs 18 residues. This CDR3 reads CASSIGTSGIRSYNEQFF. CDR3 in DNA: TGTGCCAGTAGTATCGGGACTAGCGGGATACGGTCCTACAATGAGCAGTTCTTC.

This clone came up a few times. This chain joins TRBV29-1 and TRBJ1-1; D is uncertain. The CDR3 extends over 12 amino acids. Germline V CDR1 and CDR2: SQVTM, ANQGSEA. V was clipped by 6 bases and J by 7 bases, with 15 bases between them. CDR3 region: CSVTIKVVEAFF. The CDR3 DNA follows: TGCAGCGTAACTATCAAGGTCGTTGAAGCTTTCTTT.

The rearrangement uses TRBV2 and TRBJ1-5; D gene unclear. The V gene lost 8 bases and the J gene lost 0 bases, with 8 bases spanning the gap. The CDR3 loop spans 13 amino acids. CDR1 is SNHLY, CDR2 FYNNEI, per germline. Here the CDR3 DNA reads TGTGCCAGCGGCCGGGATAGCAATCAGCCCCAGCATTTT. Protein product: CASGRDSNQPQHF.

This clone came up a few times. The V and J genes are TRBV6-5 and TRBJ2-7; perhaps TRBD2 as D (7 bases). CDR1 and CDR2 from the germline V gene are MNHEY and SVGAGI. This CDR3 spans 13 amino acids. V lost 6 bases and J 4 bases, leaving 13 bases between the germline ends. CDR3 bases: TGTGCCAGCAGGCGGGGGCTCAAGTACGAGCAGTACTTC. It translates to CASRRGLKYEQYF.

The V call is TRBV5-6, the J call TRBJ2-5; 8 nucleotides agree with TRBD1. The end of the DNA is better explained by TRBJ2-7, so the J call may be wrong. CDR3 length: 12 residues. The germline gives CDR1 SGHDT, CDR2 YYEEEE. The CDR3 is CASSRTGFEQYF. In DNA, the CDR3 is TGTGCCAGCAGCAGGACAGGGTTCGAGCAGTACTTC.

This chain connects TRBV11-2 to TRBJ1-3; possible D gene TRBD1, 5 bases. Trimming removed 5 bases at V and 0 bases at J, with 8 bases between. Per the germline V gene, CDR1 is SGHAT and CDR2 is FQNNGV. This CDR3 spans 14 amino acids. The CDR3 sequence is CASSPGGSGNTIYF. The CDR3 nucleotides are TGTGCCAGCAGCCCGGGGGGCTCTGGAAACACCATATATTTT.

J is TRBJ2-1 and V is TRBV7-2, with 11 bases identical to TRBD2. Germline V gene data show CDR1 as SGHTA and CDR2 as FQGNSA. The CDR3 is made up of 15 amino acids. After removal of 5 bases from V and 3 bases from J, the junction contained 3 bases not matched to a gene. For the CDR3, the DNA is TGTGCCAGCAGCGCAACTAGCGGGAGCTACAATGAGCAGTTCTTC. Protein: CASSATSGSYNEQFF.

This clone was counted once. This rearrangement joins TRBV15 to TRBJ2-3, with D possibly matching TRBD1 (5 bases). Looked up from germline, CDR1 is LNHNV and CDR2 is YYDKDF (reference sequence). The CDR3 is made up of 14 amino acids. V lost 0 bases to trimming and J lost 4 bases, with 8 bases between them. In DNA form, the CDR3 reads TGTGCCACCAGCAGAGAGGCAGGGTCAGATACGCAGTATTTT. Its protein is CATSREAGSDTQYF. Using reference TRBV15 and TRBJ2-3 for the parts outside the CDR3, the full variable domain is DAMVIQNPRYQVTQFGKPVTLSCSQTLNHNVMYWYQQKSSQAPKLLFHYYDKDFNNEADTPDNFQSRRPNTSFCFLDIRSPGLGDTAMYLCATSREAGSDTQYFGPGTRLTVL.

The rearrangement links TRBV11-2 to TRBJ2-5; no definite D call. This CDR3 contains 13 residues. The V end was cut by 4 bases, the J end by 3 bases, with 9 bases between. Germline CDR1 is SGHAT and CDR2 is FQNNGV. CDR3 sequence reads: CASSSFIEETQYF. The CDR3 DNA reads TGTGCCAGCAGCTCTTTTATCGAAGAGACCCAGTACTTC.

The rearrangement uses TRBV6-6 and TRBJ1-2; possible D gene TRBD1, 6 bases. The CDR3 extends over 15 amino acids. With 7 bases removed from V and 4 bases from J, the gap between germline ends came to 19 bases. Germline CDR1 reads MNHNY; CDR2 reads SVGAGI (reference sequence). The CDR3 spells CASNQLQGSVYGYTF. CDR3 bases: TGTGCCAGCAACCAACTACAGGGTTCCGTCTATGGCTACACCTTC.

The gene calls are TRBV5-1 and TRBJ2-5, with 11 bases fitting TRBD1. The CDR3 extends over 17 amino acids. Germline loops: CDR1 SGHRS, CDR2 YFSETQ. V lost 4 bases to trimming and J lost 4 bases; unmatched junction nucleotides: 12. The chain's CDR3 is CASSRGLIGTGGETQYF. CDR3 DNA sequence: TGCGCCAGCAGCCGTGGACTAATCGGGACAGGGGGAGAGACCCAGTACTTC.

CDR3 in DNA: TGTGCCACCAGCAGGGACTTTGATAGACTAGCCGGAACTGGCGAGCAGTACTTC. This codes for CATSRDFDRLAGTGEQYF. J is TRBJ2-7 and V is TRBV15; 7 nucleotides align to TRBD2. The germline V gene encodes CDR1 LNHNV and CDR2 YYDKDF (reference sequence). The ends lost 3 bases at V and 6 bases at J; junction bases unmatched: 20. The CDR3 loop spans 18 amino acids.

The chain has TRBV11-2 and TRBJ2-1; a weak D match, TRBD2 (6 bases). Trimming cost V 0 bases and J 8 bases, with 17 bases left between them. Per the germline V gene, CDR1 is SGHAT and CDR2 is FQNNGV. The CDR3 runs to 16 residues. The CDR3 reads CASSLDQASVGDEQFF. The DNA for the CDR3 is TGTGCCAGCAGCTTAGATCAGGCTAGCGTGGGAGATGAGCAGTTCTTC.

This clone has more than one count but fewer than ten. This sequence joins TRBV10-3 and TRBJ2-1, with D maybe TRBD2 (5 bases). V gave up 10 bases and J gave up 2 bases, with 9 bases separating them. This CDR3 is 12 amino acids long. Per the germline V gene, CDR1 is ENHRY and CDR2 is SYGVKD. The CDR3 sequence: CATSGAYNEQFF. The CDR3 DNA follows: TGTGCCACCAGCGGAGCCTACAATGAGCAGTTCTTC.

V and J are TRBV10-3 and TRBJ2-6, with TRBD1 matching 10 bases. This CDR3 region has 17 residues. J gave up 0 bases and V 6 bases, and 5 bases lay outside the gene matches. Germline lookup yields CDR1 ENHRY and CDR2 SYGVKD. In DNA, the CDR3 is TGTGCCATCAGGCCCGGGACAGGGGACTCTGGGGCCAACGTCCTGACTTTC. Translated: CAIRPGTGDSGANVLTF.

This clone was counted a few times. The chain carries TRBV30 and TRBJ1-6; no clear D gene. Germline values: CDR1 GTSNPN, CDR2 SVGIG (reference sequence). The CDR3 has 13 residues. Trimming cost V 1 base and J 5 bases, with 6 bases left between them. The CDR3 nucleotides read TGTGCCTGGAGTGACGGGAATAATTCACCCCTCCACTTT. The encoded protein is CAWSDGNNSPLHF.

In its sample, this clone was seen a few times. The V and J genes are TRBV29-1 and TRBJ2-5; D might be TRBD2 (5 bases). The CDR3 runs to 14 residues. V was pared by 7 bases and J by 5 bases, with 20 bases between. Germline V gene data show CDR1 as SQVTM and CDR2 as ANQGSEA. CDR3 loop: CSGGRTGPWETQYF. CDR3 DNA: TGCAGCGGCGGGCGGACGGGTCCATGGGAGACCCAGTACTTC.

The chain carries TRBV11-2 and TRBJ1-5; D is undetermined. Trimming took off 0 bases at V and 5 bases at J, with 5 bases between the two ends. The V gene's germline CDR1 is SGHAT and CDR2 FQNNGV. The CDR3 is made up of 13 amino acids. The CDR3 loop is CASSLDSYQPQHF. In DNA, the CDR3 is TGTGCCAGCAGCTTAGATTCGTATCAGCCCCAGCATTTT.